The source of this TCR beta chain is a study of T-cell memory formation after mild COVID-19. Broader study findings: Those CD4+ clones that contracted were mainly in CM and EM (CD8+ ones in EMRA). What remained unconfirmed was the SARS-CoV-2 specificity of second-wave clones peaking on day 37.

Germline V gene data show CDR1 as LGHNA and CDR2 as YSLEER. This CDR3 spans 15 amino acids. V lost 0 bases and J lost 3, with 12 bases in between. A word on this clonotype: The antigen remains undetermined.

MiXCR, applied by TCRdb to the 5' RACE reads, yields one record per CDR3 protein. The sample holds 190,000 or so distinct CDR3 sequences, roughly a tenth seen once. The sequencing input was PBMCs or a T cell subset sorted from them (not recorded which). The rearrangement uses TRBV4-3 and TRBJ2-7; possibly TRBD1 for D (5 bases). The receptor was isolated from a man in his late teens or twenties who had mild COVID-19 (a few samples of this study predate the infection). Cell type and time point are not known. The CDR3 loop reads CASSQDKGVGYEQYF. The DNA for the CDR3 is TGCGCCAGCAGCCAAGATAAAGGGGTAGGCTACGAGCAGTACTTC.